The 21 T cell receptor beta chains below were found in one sample sequenced in a study of T cell responses to AZD1222 COVID-19 vaccine. Some clones are missing from TCRdb's copy, which holds only in-frame ones; the method was immunoSEQ multiplex PCR. Among 180,000 or so clones listed, more than 70% were seen once. Source: peripheral blood, taken 28 days after the second AZD1222 dose. These receptors originate from an adult who received the AZD1222 COVID-19 vaccine.

The V and J genes are TRBV9 and TRBJ2-3; 7 bases line up with TRBD1. From germline, CDR1 is SGDLS and CDR2 YYNGEE. The CDR3 length is 17 residues. Losses at the gene ends were 0 bases for V and 4 bases for J; bases not matched to a gene: 11. The CDR3 loop is CASSVGPLHQGADTQYF. The CDR3 DNA is TGTGCCAGCAGCGTAGGCCCACTCCACCAGGGGGCAGATACGCAGTATTTT.

This clone turned up a few times. J is TRBJ1-5 and V is TRBV7-2; weak D call: TRBD1 (5 bases). V lost 5 bases, J lost 7 bases, and 15 bases lay in between. The CDR3 loop spans 14 amino acids. CDR1 and CDR2 (germline): SGHTA, FQGNSA. The CDR3 here is CASSPGWGGQPQHF. The CDR3 DNA follows: TGTGCCAGCAGCCCCGGTTGGGGCGGACAGCCCCAGCATTTT.

The sample holds one count of this clone. V and J are TRBV5-1 and TRBJ1-1; 8 bases map to TRBD1. Germline V gives CDR1 SGHRS, CDR2 YFSETQ. The CDR3 is 13 residues long. V lost 5 bases, J lost 3 bases, and 3 bases stayed unmatched. The CDR3 loop is CASRLQGDTEAFF. As DNA, the CDR3 is TGCGCCAGCAGGCTACAGGGGGACACTGAAGCTTTCTTT. Combining the CDR3 with reference TRBV5-1 and TRBJ1-1 gives the whole variable domain KAGVTQTPRYLIKTRGQQVTLSCSPISGHRSVSWYQQTPGQGLQFLFEYFSETQRNKGNFPGRFSGRQFSNSRSEMNVSTLELGDSALYLCASRLQGDTEAFFGQGTRLTVV.

The rearrangement joins TRBV7-9 to TRBJ2-3; D is ambiguous. Germline CDR1 SEHNR, CDR2 FQNEAQ (reference sequence). Trimming removed 1 base at V and 2 bases at J, with 7 bases between. This CDR3 comprises 14 residues. The chain's CDR3 is CASSLEGLTDTQYF. The CDR3 region has the DNA TGTGCCAGCAGCTTAGAGGGCCTCACAGATACGCAGTATTTT.

This clone has a single count. The genes are TRBV6-2 or TRBV6-3 and TRBJ2-1; 10 nucleotides line up with TRBD1. Germline loops: CDR1 MNHEY, CDR2 SVGEGT. The ends lost 5 bases at V and 4 bases at J; junction bases unmatched: 8. The CDR3 runs to 16 residues. DNA of the CDR3: TGTGCCAGCAGTCAAGTTCGACAGGGGGCGTACAATGAGCAGTTCTTC. Translated: CASSQVRQGAYNEQFF.

The chain employs TRBV6-2 or TRBV6-3 and TRBJ2-1; D is unresolved. The ends were cut back, 6 bases at V and 6 bases at J, with 6 bases in the middle. The CDR3 is 11 residues long. The germline V gene encodes CDR1 MNHEY and CDR2 SVGEGT. The CDR3 bases are TGTGCCAGCAGCCGCTCCAATGAGCAGTTCTTC. Protein product: CASSRSNEQFF.

The gene calls are TRBV6-2 or TRBV6-3 and TRBJ1-1; the match to TRBD1 covers 9 bases. The CDR3 totals 12 residues. Germline CDR1 reads MNHEY; CDR2 reads SVGEGT. J gave up 10 bases and V 4 bases, and 4 bases lay outside the gene matches. The DNA for the CDR3 is TGTGCCAGCAGTTTCGGACAGGGGCGAGCTTTCTTT. Protein product: CASSFGQGRAFF.

The rearrangement links TRBV7-2 to TRBJ1-3; TRBD1 is a possible D gene (6 bases). The germline V gene has CDR1 SGHTA and CDR2 FQGNSA. The CDR3 extends over 14 amino acids. V gave up 5 bases and J gave up 4 bases, with 12 bases separating them. CDR3 residues: CASSHGGAGNTIYF. The CDR3 DNA reads TGTGCCAGCAGCCATGGGGGCGCAGGAAACACCATATATTTT.

This sequence joins TRBV24-1 and TRBJ2-3; 12 positions agree with TRBD2. J gave up 2 bases and V 3 bases, and 2 bases lay outside the gene matches. The CDR3 is 16 residues long. Germline values: CDR1 KGHDR, CDR2 SFDVKD. This chain's CDR3 is CATSDGLAGPTDTQYF. The DNA for the CDR3 is TGTGCCACCAGTGATGGACTAGCGGGGCCCACAGATACGCAGTATTTT.

The V gene is TRBV5-1, the J gene TRBJ2-3; D ambiguous. Trimming shortened V by 0 bases and J by 2 bases, and 10 bases separated the two germline ends. Germline CDR1 and CDR2: SGHRS and YFSETQ. The CDR3 extends over 15 amino acids. CDR3 residues: CASSLGRKNTDTQYF. CDR3 DNA sequence: TGCGCCAGCAGCTTGGGACGGAAGAACACAGATACGCAGTATTTT.

The sample holds one count of this clone. The J gene is TRBJ2-3, the V gene TRBV6-4, with a tentative D call TRBD1 (6 bases). The germline gives CDR1 MRHNA, CDR2 SNTAGT. V was pared by 6 bases and J by 3 bases, with 10 bases between. This CDR3 has 13 amino acids. The CDR3 protein is CASSNRETDTQYF. The CDR3 bases are TGTGCCAGCAGCAACAGGGAGACAGATACGCAGTATTTT.

The V and J genes are TRBV6-6 and TRBJ2-7; D not resolved. CDR1 is MNHNY, CDR2 SVGAGI, per germline (reference sequence). V was trimmed by 1 base and J by 5 bases, leaving 12 bases between them. The CDR3 length is 14 residues. Here the CDR3 DNA reads TGTGCCAGCAGTTACTGGCTAGATCGGAACGAGCAGTACTTC. Protein sequence: CASSYWLDRNEQYF.

The chain couples TRBV24-1 to TRBJ2-7; weak D call: TRBD2 (5 bases). V was pared by 2 bases and J by 0 bases, with 7 bases between. The CDR3 sequence is 14 residues long. Germline CDR1 and CDR2: KGHDR and SFDVKD. In DNA, the CDR3 is TGTGCCACCAGTGATTCCGGACTCTCCTACGAGCAGTACTTC. Translation: CATSDSGLSYEQYF.

The chain combines TRBV7-2 with TRBJ2-7; 11 positions match TRBD2. Looked up from germline, CDR1 is SGHTA and CDR2 is FQGNSA. The CDR3 extends over 17 amino acids. Trimming cost V 1 base and J 1 base; bases outside gene matches: 6. The CDR3 DNA reads as TGTGCCAGCAGCTTAGGCCCTCTAGCGGGAGGTTCCTACGAGCAGTACTTC. This translates into CASSLGPLAGGSYEQYF.

This clone was seen only a few times. This chain joins TRBV9 and TRBJ1-2, with D possibly being TRBD1 (5 bases). Germline CDR1 SGDLS, CDR2 YYNGEE. V was cut by 0 bases and J by 0 bases, with 9 bases left in between. The CDR3 is 15 amino acids. Here the CDR3 DNA reads TGTGCCAGCAGCGTAGAGGGGAGACCTAACTATGGCTACACCTTC. Translation gives CASSVEGRPNYGYTF.

This sequence joins TRBV4-3 and TRBJ2-1; 9 bases map to TRBD2. CDR1 is LGHNA, CDR2 YSLEER, per germline. This CDR3 is 15 amino acids long. V lost 2 bases, J lost 6 bases, and 5 bases stayed unmatched. The chain's CDR3 is CASSQLTSGGNEQFF. CDR3 DNA: TGCGCCAGCAGCCAATTGACTAGCGGCGGCAATGAGCAGTTCTTC.

The chain links TRBV24-1 to TRBJ2-3; TRBD2 aligns across 7 bases. This CDR3 is 16 amino acids long. V lost 4 bases, J lost 1 base, and 7 bases stayed unmatched. CDR1 and CDR2 from the germline V gene are KGHDR and SFDVKD. The CDR3 bases are TGTGCCACCAGTGACCCGGGACTATCCCGCACAGATACGCAGTATTTT. Translated, it gives CATSDPGLSRTDTQYF.

The chain joins TRBV4-2 to TRBJ1-4; D uncertain. This CDR3 has 13 amino acids. Germline loops: CDR1 LGHNA, CDR2 YNFKEQ. Trimming stripped 3 bases from V and 8 bases from J, with 10 bases between. CDR3: CASSQEPEEKLFF. The CDR3 DNA sequence: TGTGCCAGCAGCCAGGAGCCTGAAGAAAAACTGTTTTTT.

This sequence joins TRBV7-9 and TRBJ2-7; D perhaps matches TRBD2 (6 bases). CDR1 SEHNR and CDR2 FQNEAQ come from the germline V gene (reference sequence). Trimming pared 5 bases from V and 9 bases from J, leaving 14 bases between. CDR3 length equals 12 residues. CDR3 bases: TGTGCCAGCAGCCCCCGCCCCGGGGGGCAGTACTTC. Encoded protein: CASSPRPGGQYF.

The gene calls are TRBV28 and TRBJ1-4; no clear D gene. V was clipped by 6 bases and J by 6 bases, with 14 bases between them. Germline V gene sequence: CDR1 MDHEN, CDR2 SYDVKM. This CDR3 spans 14 amino acids. CDR3 sequence: CASRIPTSHEKLFF. The CDR3 nucleotides read TGTGCCAGCAGGATCCCAACCAGTCATGAAAAACTGTTTTTT.

The rearrangement links TRBV19 to TRBJ2-5; D is possibly TRBD1 (6 bases). The CDR3 loop spans 15 amino acids. Germline CDR1 reads LNHDA; CDR2 reads SQIVND (reference sequence). V lost 6 bases to trimming and J lost 1 base, with 15 bases between them. The CDR3 DNA sequence: TGTGCCAGTAGCCACCCTGGACAGTTCCAAGAGACCCAGTACTTC. This codes for CASSHPGQFQETQYF.